This T cell receptor (beta chain) appears in the sequencing data of a study of naive and memory T cell subsets. Regarding the study as a whole: This RNA-based method may be sensitive to activation-related transcript changes.

Concerning this clonotype: Its antigen is undetermined.

TCR cDNA received a 3' ligated oligonucleotide that carried a UMI. Unsorted total RNA, roughly 1 to 1,100 ng, was DNase treated before reverse transcription. The SP2 primer and nested alpha and beta constant region primers amplified ligated cDNA in four rounds. For blood and skin samples, reverse transcription used TCR alpha and beta constant primers. TCRdb processed the 5' RACE reads anew with MiXCR; each CDR3 protein has one entry. The sample lists approximately 32,000 distinct CDR3 sequences; over 15% were seen once. This sequence was found in a female donor in good health.

CDR3 residues: CASSSPDTQYF. In DNA, the CDR3 is TGTGCCAGCAGTTCCCCAGATACGCAGTATTTT. The genes are TRBV6-5 and TRBJ2-3; D gene ambiguous. V lost 4 bases, J lost 4 bases, and 3 bases lay in between. The germline V gene has CDR1 MNHEY and CDR2 SVGAGI. CDR3 size: 11 residues.